This T cell receptor (beta chain) stems from a study of response to subunit inactivated influenza vaccine. TCRdb re-analysed the RT-PCR reads in MiXCR, keeping a single row per CDR3 protein. Of about 190,000 distinct CDR3 sequences listed, 13% to 15% are singletons. Notes on this clonotype: Antigen specificity is unknown.

Study outcomes and limitations: Authors suggested each seasonal influenza vaccination recruits few new T cells.

V gave up 6 bases and J gave up 0 bases; unmatched junction bases: 6. The CDR3 contains 15 residues. The sequences come from CD8+ T cells sorted from PBMCs, collected around 5 days after vaccination. The receptor comes from a man in his fifties or sixties who received an inactivated influenza vaccine. The chain links TRBV12-3 or TRBV12-4 to TRBJ2-3, with 7 bases fitting TRBD1. Here the CDR3 DNA reads TGTGCCAGCAGGCCTACAGGGGCTAGCACAGATACGCAGTATTTT. Translation: CASRPTGASTDTQYF.